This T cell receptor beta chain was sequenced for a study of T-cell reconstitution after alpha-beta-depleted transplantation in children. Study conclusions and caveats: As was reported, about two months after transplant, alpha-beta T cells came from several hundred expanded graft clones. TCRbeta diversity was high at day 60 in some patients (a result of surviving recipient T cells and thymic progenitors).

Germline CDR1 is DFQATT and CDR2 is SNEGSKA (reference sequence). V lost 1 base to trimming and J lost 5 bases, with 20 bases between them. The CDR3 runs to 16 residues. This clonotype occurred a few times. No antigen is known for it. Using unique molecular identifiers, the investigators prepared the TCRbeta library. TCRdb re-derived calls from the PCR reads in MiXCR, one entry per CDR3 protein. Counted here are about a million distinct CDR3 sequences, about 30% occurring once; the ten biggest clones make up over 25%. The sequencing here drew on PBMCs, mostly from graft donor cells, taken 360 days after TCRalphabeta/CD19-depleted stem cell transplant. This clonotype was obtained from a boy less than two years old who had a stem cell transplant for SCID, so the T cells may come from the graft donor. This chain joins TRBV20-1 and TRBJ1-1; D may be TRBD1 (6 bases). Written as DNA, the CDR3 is TGCAGTGCTAGAGCTATCCCGGGACAAGGGCTAACTGAAGCTTTCTTT. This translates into CSARAIPGQGLTEAFF.